Each of the 25 T cell receptor beta chains below was sequenced from the same sample in a study of blood T cell repertoires in COVID-19. Some clones are missing from TCRdb's copy, which holds only in-frame ones; the method was immunoSEQ multiplex PCR. The sample contains approximately 72,000 clones, around 92% of which appear only once. The sample was peripheral blood. These receptors were collected from a man aged 60 to 75 with acute or convalescent COVID-19.

The J gene is TRBJ1-4, the V gene TRBV5-4, with no clear D. Per germline, CDR1 SGHNT and CDR2 YYREEE (reference sequence). CDR3 length: 15 amino acids. V lost 5 bases, J lost 2 bases, and 13 bases lay in between. The CDR3, as DNA: TGTGCCAGCAGTCAACCTGAGGGCACTAATGAAAAACTGTTTTTT. Residues: CASSQPEGTNEKLFF.

The CDR3 DNA reads as TGTGCCAGCAGCGTCGGGGGATCCACTGAAGCTTTCTTT. It is translated as CASSVGGSTEAFF. The J gene is TRBJ1-1, the V gene TRBV9, with D perhaps TRBD1 (5 bases). CDR3 length equals 13 residues. Germline CDR1 and CDR2: SGDLS and YYNGEE. The germline V and J ends were trimmed by 2 bases and 4 bases, with 9 bases remaining between them.

The chain carries TRBV29-1 and TRBJ2-3; TRBD1 matches 7 bases. There are 14 residues in the CDR3. V shed 8 bases and J 4 bases; nucleotides not matched to a gene: 12. The V gene's germline CDR1 is SQVTM and CDR2 ANQGSEA. The CDR3 sequence is CSTKRQGRADTQYF. DNA of the CDR3: TGCAGCACCAAAAGACAGGGCCGTGCAGATACGCAGTATTTT.

V is TRBV6-5 and J is TRBJ1-1; D may be TRBD1 (6 bases). Germline values: CDR1 MNHEY, CDR2 SVGAGI. This CDR3 comprises 13 residues. The V end lost 7 bases, the J end lost 5 bases, and 14 bases lay between the germline ends. This CDR3 is CASTATGRTEAFF. The CDR3 nucleotides are TGTGCCAGCACCGCTACAGGGCGGACTGAAGCTTTCTTT.

The chain links TRBV19 to TRBJ1-2; D not resolved. V was shortened by 7 bases and J by 0 bases, with 15 bases between the two germline ends. The CDR3 has 15 residues. Looked up from germline, CDR1 is LNHDA and CDR2 is SQIVND (reference sequence). CDR3: CASKEGVATNYGYTF. The CDR3 bases are TGTGCCAGTAAAGAGGGAGTGGCTACTAACTATGGCTACACCTTC.

A few counts support this clone. CDR3 amino acids: CASSINTGIETQYF. The CDR3 coding sequence is TGCGCCAGCAGCATAAATACAGGGATCGAGACCCAGTACTTC. The genes are TRBV5-1 and TRBJ2-5; perhaps TRBD1 as D (6 bases). The CDR3 covers 14 residues. The germline V gene has CDR1 SGHRS and CDR2 YFSETQ. V was clipped by 4 bases and J by 5 bases, with 15 bases between them.

This rearrangement joins TRBV5-1 to TRBJ1-6; no firm D call. Germline lookup yields CDR1 SGHRS and CDR2 YFSETQ. The CDR3 runs to 14 residues. V lost 4 bases and J lost 7, with 12 bases in between. The CDR3 region is CASSAAGSNSPLHF. CDR3 in DNA: TGCGCCAGCAGCGCCGCGGGCTCCAATTCACCCCTCCACTTT.

The chain is built from TRBV10-3 and TRBJ1-2, with 7 bases aligning to TRBD1. V gave up 3 bases and J gave up 4 bases; unmatched junction bases: 5. This CDR3 spans 14 amino acids. Per germline, CDR1 ENHRY and CDR2 SYGVKD. The CDR3 DNA is TGTGCCATCAGTGAAGGTGACAGGGTCTATGGCTACACCTTC. Encoded protein: CAISEGDRVYGYTF.

The chain employs TRBV27 and TRBJ1-2, with 9 bases that match TRBD1. This CDR3 contains 15 residues. Germline CDR1 and CDR2: MNHEY and SMNVEV (reference sequence). J was trimmed by 9 bases and V by 5 bases; bases with no gene match: 13. For the CDR3, the DNA is TGTGCCAGCAGTCCACGGACAGGGGTGCCTTTGAGCTACACCTTC. This codes for CASSPRTGVPLSYTF.

On this clone itself: At one of its ends the junction is not consistent with the germline gene, which may arise from a read error. The chain is built from TRBV4-2 and TRBJ2-2; D may be TRBD2 (5 bases). Germline CDR1 is LGHNA and CDR2 is YNFKEQ. This CDR3 contains 14 residues. The CDR3 sequence is CASSPAGNSGELFF. The CDR3 DNA follows: TGTGCCAGCAGCCCCGCCGGGAACTCCGGGGAGCTGTTTTTT.

The rearrangement joins TRBV6-5 to TRBJ1-2; no clear D gene. The germline V gene encodes CDR1 MNHEY and CDR2 SVGAGI. The CDR3 is 11 residues long. V was clipped by 5 bases and J by 14 bases, with 15 bases between them. This CDR3 is CASSPQVPQTF. The CDR3 DNA is TGTGCCAGCAGTCCCCAGGTACCTCAGACCTTC.

The chain recombines TRBV5-4 with TRBJ1-2; 8 nucleotides line up with TRBD1. The CDR3 runs 16 residues. Germline V gene data show CDR1 as SGHNT and CDR2 as YYREEE (reference sequence). V was clipped by 2 bases and J by 1 base; unmatched bases: 7. The CDR3 sequence is CASSLGRGRDNYGYTF. In DNA form, the CDR3 reads TGTGCCAGCAGCTTAGGCAGGGGGCGAGATAACTATGGCTACACCTTC.

The chain is built from TRBV2 and TRBJ1-5; a possible D gene is TRBD1 (5 bases). Germline values: CDR1 SNHLY, CDR2 FYNNEI. Trimming left V 4 bases short and J 6 bases short, with 28 bases between. This CDR3 is built from 19 residues. As DNA, the CDR3 is TGTGCCAGCAGTGGCACCCCCCAGTTTTTTCCCCAGGGAGGTCAGCCCCAGCATTTT. Protein: CASSGTPQFFPQGGQPQHF.

The CDR3 protein is CASSVAWDREETQYF. CDR3 in DNA: TGTGCCAGCAGCGTAGCTTGGGACAGGGAAGAGACCCAGTACTTC. V gene TRBV9 combines with J gene TRBJ2-5, with 9 bases that match TRBD1. This CDR3 has 15 amino acids. The germline V gene encodes CDR1 SGDLS and CDR2 YYNGEE. The V and J ends lost 0 bases and 3 bases, in that order; junction bases with no gene match: 3. Filled out from reference TRBV9 and TRBJ2-5, the complete variable domain reads DSGVTQTPKHLITATGQRVTLRCSPRSGDLSVYWYQQSLDQGLQFLIQYYNGEERAKGNILERFSAQQFPDLHSELNLSSLELGDSALYFCASSVAWDREETQYFGPGTRLLVL.

The rearrangement links TRBV15 to TRBJ1-1; TRBD1 agrees at 8 bases. Germline V gives CDR1 LNHNV, CDR2 YYDKDF (reference sequence). The CDR3 loop spans 15 amino acids. With 6 bases clipped from V and 5 bases from J, the junction kept 11 bases outside the gene matches. The CDR3 sequence is CATRPSYTGGTEAFF. The DNA of the CDR3 is TGTGCCACCAGGCCTTCCTATACAGGGGGGACTGAAGCTTTCTTT.

This chain links TRBV18 with TRBJ1-1; D is perhaps TRBD1 (5 bases). This CDR3 is built from 15 residues. Trimming took off 1 base at V and 2 bases at J, with 11 bases between the two ends. CDR1 KGHSH and CDR2 LQKENI come from the germline V gene. The CDR3 coding sequence is TGTGCCAGCTCACCACGGGCAGGGCTAAACACTGAAGCTTTCTTT. Protein sequence: CASSPRAGLNTEAFF.

For the CDR3, the DNA is TGTGCCAGCAGCCCCTCCGGCCGCCGGAGGGACACTGAAGCTTTCTTT. Residues: CASSPSGRRRDTEAFF. The rearrangement uses TRBV7-2 and TRBJ1-1; D is uncertain. From germline, CDR1 is SGHTA and CDR2 FQGNSA. V was cut by 5 bases and J by 3 bases, with 19 bases left in between. The CDR3 contains 16 residues.

The chain carries TRBV14 and TRBJ2-2; 8 nucleotides agree with TRBD2. CDR1 is SGHDN and CDR2 is FVKESK in the germline V gene. CDR3 size: 16 residues. Trimming removed 2 bases from V and 4 bases from J; junction bases left unmatched: 6. CDR3: CASSQIGGATTGELFF. Here the CDR3 DNA reads TGTGCCAGCAGCCAAATCGGGGGGGCTACCACCGGGGAGCTGTTTTTT.

This clone was detected once. The chain couples TRBV7-2 to TRBJ1-4, with 10 bases identical to TRBD1. The CDR3 is 15 amino acids. The V gene's germline CDR1 is SGHTA and CDR2 FQGNSA. After removal of 5 bases from V and 6 bases from J, the junction contained 6 bases not matched to a gene. CDR3 nucleotide sequence: TGTGCCAGCAGCAGACCCGGGACAGGGGATGAAAAACTGTTTTTT. Protein sequence: CASSRPGTGDEKLFF.

The chain's CDR3 is CASSHLYGEQFF. The CDR3 DNA follows: TGTGCCAGCAGCCATCTCTACGGTGAGCAGTTCTTC. The gene calls are TRBV7-9 and TRBJ2-1; no reliable D call. The CDR3 is 12 residues long. Germline CDR1 reads SEHNR; CDR2 reads FQNEAQ (reference sequence). Trimming stripped 5 bases from V and 9 bases from J, with 11 bases between.

The V and J genes are TRBV30 and TRBJ2-7; 8 nucleotides line up with TRBD1. CDR3 length: 15 residues. CDR1 and CDR2 (germline): GTSNPN, SVGIG (reference sequence). V lost 2 bases to trimming and J lost 4 bases; unmatched junction nucleotides: 10. The CDR3 region is CAWSLGGTGIYEQYF. CDR3 DNA sequence: TGTGCCTGGAGTCTAGGGGGGACAGGTATTTACGAGCAGTACTTC.

The chain is built from TRBV19 and TRBJ2-7, with 8 bases lining up with TRBD1. J was trimmed by 3 bases and V by 5 bases; bases with no gene match: 3. The CDR3 is 13 amino acids. Germline V CDR1 and CDR2: LNHDA, SQIVND (reference sequence). CDR3 bases: TGTGCCAGTAGTGGACAGGGAGTCTACGAGCAGTACTTC. It is translated as CASSGQGVYEQYF.

The gene calls are TRBV2 and TRBJ1-5; tentative D call: TRBD1 (5 bases). V was pared by 3 bases and J by 3 bases, with 9 bases between. The CDR3 length is 14 residues. The germline CDR1 and CDR2 sequences are SNHLY and FYNNEI. CDR3 protein: CASSEVGANQPQHF. The CDR3 DNA reads TGTGCCAGCAGTGAGGTAGGGGCCAATCAGCCCCAGCATTTT.

The table lists this clone with a count of one. This chain connects TRBV19 to TRBJ1-2, with D tentatively TRBD1 (6 bases). Trimming removed 8 bases at V and 0 bases at J, with 10 bases between. Germline V gene sequence: CDR1 LNHDA, CDR2 SQIVND (reference sequence). The CDR3 totals 13 residues. CDR3 in DNA: TGTGCCAGTCGGGACACCGCTAACTATGGCTACACCTTC. Protein sequence: CASRDTANYGYTF.

The CDR3 region is CASSQAGDTIYF. In DNA form, the CDR3 reads TGTGCCAGCAGCCAAGCAGGGGACACCATATATTTT. V usage is TRBV3-1 (or the pseudogene TRBV3-2) and J usage is TRBJ1-3, with D possibly being TRBD1 (6 bases). This CDR3 is built from 12 residues. CDR1 is LGHDT, CDR2 YNNKEL, per germline (reference sequence). Trimming stripped 1 base from V and 8 bases from J, with 6 bases between.